This T cell receptor beta chain was sequenced in a study of blood T cell repertoires in COVID-19. Study-wide background: Italy, Spain and the United States were the sources of the convalescent and acute COVID-19 samples. The cDNA or gDNA used as material had been derived from T cells, B-cell-depleted T cells, or PBMCs.

Profiled with immunoSEQ multiplex PCR; TCRdb holds only in-frame clones, not every one. This sample has roughly 200,000 clones, with 70% to 90% found just once. V dropped 3 bases and J dropped 0 bases, with 5 bases sitting between them. The CDR3 is 13 residues long. The germline gives CDR1 SGHDN, CDR2 FVKESK. The V gene is TRBV14, the J gene TRBJ1-1; D unresolved. Source material: peripheral blood. The source is a man aged 55-75 years with active or convalescent COVID-19. CDR3 protein: CASSQGMNTEAFF. Written as DNA, the CDR3 is TGTGCCAGCAGCCAGGGCATGAACACTGAAGCTTTCTTT.